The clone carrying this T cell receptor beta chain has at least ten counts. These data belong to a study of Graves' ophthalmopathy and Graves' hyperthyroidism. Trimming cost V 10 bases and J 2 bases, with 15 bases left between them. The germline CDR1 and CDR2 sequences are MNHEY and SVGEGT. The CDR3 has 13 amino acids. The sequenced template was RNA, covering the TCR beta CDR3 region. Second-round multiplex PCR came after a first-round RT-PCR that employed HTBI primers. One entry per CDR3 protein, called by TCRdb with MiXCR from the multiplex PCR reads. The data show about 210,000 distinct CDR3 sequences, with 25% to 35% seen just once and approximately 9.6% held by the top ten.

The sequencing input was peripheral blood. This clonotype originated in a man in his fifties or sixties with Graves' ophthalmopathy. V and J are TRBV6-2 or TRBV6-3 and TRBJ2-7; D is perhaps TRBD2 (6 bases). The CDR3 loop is CATHPPGAYEQYF. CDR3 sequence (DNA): TGTGCCACTCATCCTCCGGGGGCCTACGAGCAGTACTTC.